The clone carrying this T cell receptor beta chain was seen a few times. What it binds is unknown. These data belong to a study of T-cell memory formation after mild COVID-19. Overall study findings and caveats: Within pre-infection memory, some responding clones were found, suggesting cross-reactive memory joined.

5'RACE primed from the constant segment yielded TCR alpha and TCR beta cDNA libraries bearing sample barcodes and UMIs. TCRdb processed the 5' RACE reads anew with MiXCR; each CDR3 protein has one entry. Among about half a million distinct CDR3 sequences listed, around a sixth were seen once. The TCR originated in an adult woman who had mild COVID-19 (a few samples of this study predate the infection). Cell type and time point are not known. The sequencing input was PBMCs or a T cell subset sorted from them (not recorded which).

Here the CDR3 reads CASSPGSSNTGELFF. The DNA for the CDR3 is TGTGCCAGCAGTCCCGGGAGTTCAAACACCGGGGAGCTGTTTTTT. The chain uses TRBV6-5 and TRBJ2-2; a weak D match, TRBD2 (6 bases). The CDR3 has 15 residues. Trimming removed 5 bases from V and 2 bases from J, with 12 bases in between. Germline CDR1 reads MNHEY; CDR2 reads SVGAGI.